This record looks at one T cell receptor beta chain sequence and its context. Authors' methods: Nucleated cell counts were estimated from reference gene primer amplification. Some clones are missing from TCRdb's copy, which holds only in-frame ones; the method was immunoSEQ multiplex PCR. The V and J calls and the clone size are those of that table, but D and trimming were determined from the DNA. The repertoire has approximately 93,000 clones, roughly 85% of them found once; the top ten carry less than 35%. This sample is drawn from a study of blood T cell repertoires in COVID-19. Turning to the study itself: COVID-19 samples, acute and convalescent, were from the United States, Italy and Spain. Sources were T cells, B-cell-depleted T cells, or PBMCs; the material itself was cDNA or gDNA.

Germline V gene lookup returns CDR1 LGHNA and CDR2 YNFKEQ. CDR3 length: 13 residues. Trimming took 3 bases from V and 11 from J; bases not matched to a gene: 6. Sample: peripheral blood. This sequence was found in a man aged 50-59 years with active or convalescent COVID-19. V gene TRBV4-2 combines with J gene TRBJ2-1; 8 bases map to TRBD2. The CDR3: CASSQVTSEQQFF. CDR3 sequence (DNA): TGTGCCAGCAGCCAGGTGACTAGCGAGCAGCAGTTCTTC.